Below, 26 T cell receptor beta chains from the same sample are listed, as sequenced in a study of cytomegalovirus exposure and HLA in healthy donors. Here immunoSEQ multiplex PCR was the method, and the copy in TCRdb shows in-frame clones only, minus some. The repertoire holds 35,000 to 50,000 clones, with 80% to 95% as singletons. Sequenced sample: PBMCs. The source of these receptors is a man between 18 and 35 years old in good health and CMV-seronegative.

The chain carries TRBV5-1 and TRBJ2-1; D is possibly TRBD2 (6 bases). Germline values: CDR1 SGHRS, CDR2 YFSETQ. The length of the CDR3 is 16 residues. Trimming cost V 1 base and J 0 bases, with 11 bases left between them. In DNA form, the CDR3 reads TGCGCCAGCAGCTTGCTAGCGAAGAGCTCCTACAATGAGCAGTTCTTC. Its protein product is CASSLLAKSSYNEQFF. The full variable domain, with the rest looked up from reference TRBV5-1 and TRBJ2-1, is KAGVTQTPRYLIKTRGQQVTLSCSPISGHRSVSWYQQTPGQGLQFLFEYFSETQRNKGNFPGRFSGRQFSNSRSEMNVSTLELGDSALYLCASSLLAKSSYNEQFFGPGTRLTVL.

The chain employs TRBV6-6 and TRBJ2-4; 10 nucleotides align to TRBD1. Germline V gene data show CDR1 as MNHNY and CDR2 as SVGAGI (reference sequence). V dropped 0 bases and J dropped 6; count of bases not matched to a gene: 5. This CDR3 has 16 residues. The CDR3 DNA reads TGTGCCAGCAGTTACTCGGGACAGGGGCGGGGAAACATTCAGTACTTC. It translates to CASSYSGQGRGNIQYF.

The chain couples TRBV10-3 to TRBJ2-1, with D maybe TRBD2 (6 bases). This CDR3 region has 16 residues. CDR1 is ENHRY, CDR2 SYGVKD, per germline. Trimming removed 5 bases from V and 2 bases from J, with 16 bases in between. CDR3 sequence (DNA): TGTGCCATCAGTTCCCAGATGGCGGGGACCTACAATGAGCAGTTCTTC. Translation: CAISSQMAGTYNEQFF.

V usage is TRBV11-2 and J usage is TRBJ2-5, with TRBD1 as a possible D gene (7 bases). V was pared by 5 bases and J by 2 bases, with 18 bases between. This CDR3 has 16 residues. Germline V gene lookup returns CDR1 SGHAT and CDR2 FQNNGV. The CDR3 loop reads CASSEQGGGHQETQYF. The CDR3, as DNA: TGTGCCAGCAGCGAGCAAGGAGGGGGCCATCAAGAGACCCAGTACTTC.

This clone was picked up one time. At one of its ends the junction is not consistent with the germline gene, which may arise from a read error. The V and J genes are TRBV29-1 and TRBJ1-1, with a weak D call TRBD1 (5 bases). The CDR3 runs 14 residues. In germline, CDR1 is SQVTM, CDR2 ANQGSEA. Written as DNA, the CDR3 is TGCAGCGCCTCAATAATTGGGGGGAACAGTGAAGCTTTCTTT. It yields the protein CSASIIGGNSEAFF.

The chain carries TRBV7-3 and TRBJ2-1; TRBD1 matches at 7 bases. CDR1 is SGHTA, CDR2 FQGTGA, per germline. The CDR3 is made up of 15 amino acids. The ends lost 5 bases at V and 0 bases at J; junction bases unmatched: 4. The CDR3 nucleotides are TGTGCCAGCAGCCCTACAGGGGTCTCCTACAATGAGCAGTTCTTC. This encodes CASSPTGVSYNEQFF.

The chain joins TRBV5-4 to TRBJ2-1; no reliable D call. Per the germline V gene, CDR1 is SGHNT and CDR2 is YYREEE (reference sequence). The CDR3 length is 13 residues. Trimming stripped 1 base from V and 4 bases from J, with 6 bases between. The CDR3 bases are TGTGCCAGCAGCTTGACAGAATACAATGAGCAGTTCTTC. Residues: CASSLTEYNEQFF.

This sequence joins TRBV7-9 and TRBJ2-7, with 9 bases that match TRBD1. The CDR3 sequence is 16 residues long. V lost 2 bases and J lost 0; bases outside the gene matches: 5. Germline values: CDR1 SEHNR, CDR2 FQNEAQ (reference sequence). CDR3 residues: CASSLIGTGYSYEQYF. Here the CDR3 DNA reads TGTGCCAGCAGCTTAATCGGGACAGGGTACTCCTACGAGCAGTACTTC. Complete variable domain (other parts from reference TRBV7-9 and TRBJ2-7): DTGVSQNPRHKITKRGQNVTFRCDPISEHNRLYWYRQTLGQGPEFLTYFQNEAQLEKSRLLSDRFSAERPKGSFSTLEIQRTEQGDSAMYLCASSLIGTGYSYEQYFGPGTRLTVT.

The chain employs TRBV11-3 and TRBJ2-7; no firm D call. V was shortened by 1 base and J by 6 bases, with 7 bases between the two germline ends. Looked up from germline, CDR1 is SGHNT and CDR2 is YENEEA. The CDR3 runs 12 residues. The CDR3 DNA sequence: TGTGCCAGCAGCTTAGGAGGTCCCGAGCAGTACTTC. This gives the protein CASSLGGPEQYF.

CDR3 sequence reads: CASSPRPAGEGNGELFF. Here the CDR3 DNA reads TGTGCCAGCTCCCCGCGGCCAGCGGGAGAGGGCAACGGGGAGCTGTTTTTT. J is TRBJ2-2 and V is TRBV6-4; 8 bases line up with TRBD2. There are 17 residues in the CDR3. CDR1 and CDR2 from the germline V gene are MRHNA and SNTAGT. The V gene end was trimmed by 8 bases and the J gene end by 7 bases; junction bases not matched to a gene: 18.

The chain has TRBV14 and TRBJ2-3; 7 positions match TRBD2. The CDR3 totals 18 residues. Trimming took 0 bases from V and 1 from J; bases not matched to a gene: 10. Germline V lookup: CDR1 SGHDN, CDR2 FVKESK. Written as DNA, the CDR3 is TGTGCCAGCAGCCAAGAGGGCGGGGGAGTGCTGGGCACAGATACGCAGTATTTT. It translates to CASSQEGGGVLGTDTQYF.

The gene calls are TRBV19 and TRBJ1-5; D is ambiguous. The CDR3 has 13 residues. The germline V gene has CDR1 LNHDA and CDR2 SQIVND (reference sequence). V was shortened by 4 bases and J by 7 bases, with 11 bases between the two germline ends. The CDR3: CASSNGARQPQHF. CDR3 coding DNA: TGTGCCAGTAGTAACGGAGCCCGACAGCCCCAGCATTTT.

The chain recombines TRBV5-4 with TRBJ2-3; maybe TRBD1 (5 bases). The CDR3 spans 15 residues. From germline, CDR1 is SGHNT and CDR2 YYREEE (reference sequence). V gave up 0 bases and J gave up 0 bases, with 8 bases separating them. The CDR3 sequence: CASSLVAGSTDTQYF. CDR3 nucleotides: TGTGCCAGCAGCTTGGTAGCAGGGAGCACAGATACGCAGTATTTT.

V is TRBV14 and J is TRBJ2-1; possible D gene TRBD1, 5 bases. Germline CDR1 SGHDN, CDR2 FVKESK. The V gene lost 3 bases and the J gene lost 8 bases, with 5 bases spanning the gap. The CDR3 covers 11 residues. CDR3 in amino acids: CASSHRDEQFF. CDR3 coding DNA: TGTGCCAGCAGCCACAGGGATGAGCAGTTCTTC. The full variable domain, with the rest looked up from reference TRBV14 and TRBJ2-1, is EAGVTQFPSHSVIEKGQTVTLRCDPISGHDNLYWYRRVMGKEIKFLLHFVKESKQDESGMPNNRFLAERTGGTYSTLKVQPAELEDSGVYFCASSHRDEQFFGPGTRLTVL.

There are a few counts of this clone. This chain connects TRBV5-1 to TRBJ1-6; 7 bases map to TRBD1. After removal of 5 bases from V and 7 bases from J, the junction contained 6 bases not matched to a gene. CDR1 SGHRS and CDR2 YFSETQ come from the germline V gene. CDR3 length: 14 amino acids. Written as DNA, the CDR3 is TGCGCCAGCAGTTCCGGGACAGTAAATTCACCCCTCCACTTT. It specifies CASSSGTVNSPLHF.

The V and J genes are TRBV4-1 and TRBJ1-5; D is perhaps TRBD1 (5 bases). The CDR3 length is 18 residues. The germline gives CDR1 MGHRA, CDR2 YSYEKL. The V end was cut by 0 bases, the J end by 2 bases, with 17 bases between. The CDR3 nucleotides read TGCGCCAGCAGCCAAGATCCGTTAAGGGGATCAGGCAATCAGCCCCAGCATTTT. As protein: CASSQDPLRGSGNQPQHF.

Written as DNA, the CDR3 is TGTGCCACCAGCAGAGATCTAGGATACGAGCAGTACTTC. Translation: CATSRDLGYEQYF. V gene TRBV15 combines with J gene TRBJ2-7; D unresolved. V was clipped by 0 bases and J by 4 bases, with 7 bases between them. This CDR3 contains 13 residues. From germline, CDR1 is LNHNV and CDR2 YYDKDF (reference sequence).

This CDR3 reads CASSPYTSSRDRGRDTQYF. The CDR3 DNA reads TGTGCCAGCAGTCCTTATACGTCCTCCCGGGACAGGGGGCGGGATACGCAGTATTTT. The chain couples TRBV2 to TRBJ2-3; 12 bases line up with TRBD1. The CDR3 covers 19 residues. J gave up 6 bases and V 5 bases, and 18 bases lay outside the gene matches. Germline CDR1 and CDR2: SNHLY and FYNNEI.

CDR3 DNA: TGTGCCAGTAGTATCGGGACAGGTCACTTCACAGATACGCAGTATTTT. Encoded protein: CASSIGTGHFTDTQYF. The V gene is TRBV19, the J gene TRBJ2-3; 8 bases are shared with TRBD1. CDR3 length: 16 residues. After removal of 3 bases from V and 2 bases from J, the junction contained 7 bases not matched to a gene. The V gene's germline CDR1 is LNHDA and CDR2 SQIVND (reference sequence).

CDR3 in amino acids: CAEGGGPPCDTEAFF. CDR3 DNA sequence: TGTGCAGAGGGAGGAGGTCCCCCTTGTGACACTGAAGCTTTCTTT. V gene TRBV11-3 combines with J gene TRBJ1-1; D gene unclear. The CDR3 extends over 15 amino acids. In germline, CDR1 is SGHNT, CDR2 YENEEA.

The V and J genes are TRBV28 and TRBJ2-1; the match to TRBD2 covers 7 bases. This CDR3 is 15 amino acids long. In germline, CDR1 is MDHEN, CDR2 SYDVKM. Germline trimming cut 3 bases from V and 6 bases from J; bases unmatched to any gene: 8. The chain's CDR3 is CASSFGEGKANEQFF. The CDR3, as DNA: TGTGCCAGCAGTTTTGGGGAGGGAAAGGCCAATGAGCAGTTCTTC. The complete variable domain, with remaining parts taken from reference TRBV28 and TRBJ2-1, reads DVKVTQSSRYLVKRTGEKVFLECVQDMDHENMFWYRQDPGLGLRLIYFSYDVKMKEKGDIPEGYSVSREKKERFSLILESASTNQTSMYLCASSFGEGKANEQFFGPGTRLTVL.

The chain recombines TRBV7-3 with TRBJ2-7; tentatively, D is TRBD1 (6 bases). V was pared by 4 bases and J by 0 bases, with 10 bases between. The CDR3 loop spans 14 amino acids. Germline assignment: CDR1 SGHTA and CDR2 FQGTGA. In nucleotides, the CDR3 is TGTGCCAGCAGCTGGGGGCCGTCCTCCTACGAGCAGTACTTC. This gives the protein CASSWGPSSYEQYF. Supplemented by reference TRBV7-3 and TRBJ2-7, the full variable domain reads GAGVSQTPSNKVTEKGKYVELRCDPISGHTALYWYRQSLGQGPEFLIYFQGTGAADDSGLPNDRFFAVRPEGSVSTLKIQRTERGDSAVYLCASSWGPSSYEQYFGPGTRLTVT.

This rearrangement joins TRBV7-6 to TRBJ2-5, with 11 nucleotides matching TRBD2. This CDR3 contains 16 residues. Per the germline V gene, CDR1 is SGHVS and CDR2 is FNYEAQ. V shed 1 base, J shed 1 base, and the junction held 2 bases outside the gene matches. The chain's CDR3 is CASSLELAGAQETQYF. The DNA of the CDR3 is TGTGCCAGCAGCTTAGAACTAGCGGGGGCCCAAGAGACCCAGTACTTC.

In this sample, this clone turned up once. The chain employs TRBV5-3 and TRBJ1-1; D is perhaps TRBD1 (5 bases). TRBV5-3 is reported as an ORF; its role is uncertain. V was trimmed by 4 bases and J by 4 bases, leaving 17 bases between them. The CDR3 is 15 residues long. CDR3 protein: CARSALGGESTEAFF. CDR3 sequence (DNA): TGTGCCAGAAGCGCCCTGGGGGGGGAGAGCACTGAAGCTTTCTTT.

The chain couples TRBV6-5 to TRBJ1-6; a possible D gene is TRBD1 (6 bases). V lost 6 bases and J lost 10, with 16 bases in between. CDR3 length: 14 residues. Looked up from germline, CDR1 is MNHEY and CDR2 is SVGAGI. The CDR3 here is CASREGGSGSPLHF. In DNA form, the CDR3 reads TGTGCCAGCAGGGAAGGGGGATCCGGCTCACCCCTCCACTTT.

The J gene is TRBJ2-2, the V gene TRBV7-2; no definite D call. This CDR3 is built from 15 residues. Germline CDR1 is SGHTA and CDR2 is FQGNSA. With 1 base removed from V and 4 bases from J, the gap between germline ends came to 10 bases. The CDR3 sequence is CASSLGLPLTGELFF. The CDR3 nucleotides are TGTGCCAGCAGCTTAGGCTTACCACTCACCGGGGAGCTGTTTTTT.